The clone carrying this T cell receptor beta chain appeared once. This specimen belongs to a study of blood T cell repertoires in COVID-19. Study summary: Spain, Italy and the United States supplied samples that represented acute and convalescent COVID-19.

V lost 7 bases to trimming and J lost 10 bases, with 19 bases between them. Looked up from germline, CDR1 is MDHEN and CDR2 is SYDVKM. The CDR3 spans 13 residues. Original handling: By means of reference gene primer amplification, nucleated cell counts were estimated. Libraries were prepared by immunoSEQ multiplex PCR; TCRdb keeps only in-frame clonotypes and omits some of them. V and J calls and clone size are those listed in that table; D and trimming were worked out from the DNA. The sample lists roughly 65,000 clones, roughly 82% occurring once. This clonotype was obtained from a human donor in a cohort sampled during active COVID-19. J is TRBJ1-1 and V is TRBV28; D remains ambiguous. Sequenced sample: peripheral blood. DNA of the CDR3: TGTGCCAGCAACACTAGGTGGGGAGGGCGAGCTTTCTTT. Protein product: CASNTRWGGRAFF.